This paragraph reports one T cell receptor (beta chain). The target of this receptor is not known. Base qualities are not provided; no much larger clone lies one nucleotide away. Collaborating institutions collected whole blood in K2EDTA tubes following their own protocols. For TCRbeta analysis, collaborators shipped samples as frozen whole blood, isolated PBMCs, or DNA extracted from either of those sample types. This record comes from a study of blood T cell repertoires in COVID-19 (TCRdb year 2020). A note on the overall study: Samples covering the acute and convalescent phases of COVID-19 were provided by collaborators in the United States, Italy and Spain. The material from the prospective study consisted of cDNA or gDNA derived from T cells, B-cell-depleted T cells, or PBMCs. Deeply sampled blood TCRbeta repertoires from subjects exposed to, actively infected with, or recovered from COVID-19 were included in the dataset. A freely available public database, intended as a resource for researchers studying the immune response to SARS-CoV-2, is where the repertoires were released. The samples were drawn from two sources: the first 160 participants of the ongoing ImmuneRACE study, and 1,000 to 1,500 subjects contributed by 6 global collaborators. The sample metadata nearly always contained a de-identified subject ID, COVID-19 status, age in years and sex. Where HLA class I and class II types were available, the types were taken from metadata supplied by the sample provider, not from assay-based typing. Overall study outcomes, separate from this receptor: The amount of clinical and demographic metadata varied by source and participant and was provided uncurated.

The immunoSEQ Assay, a bias-controlled multiplex PCR, was used to amplify TCRbeta CDR3 regions from genomic DNA. Concerning the study's data processing: Nucleated cell counts per sample were estimated from amplification of reference gene primers within the assay. Sequence reads were collapsed and filtered to measure the absolute abundance of every unique TCRbeta CDR3 rearrangement. For each sample, productive Simpson clonality was calculated as the square root of Simpson's diversity index across productive rearrangements. The clones in this table, taken by TCRdb from immuneACCESS, are in-frame only. Not every clone is retained; where verified, under half of the shortfall comes from an unresolved V gene, and the cause of the rest is unknown. The V and J calls and clone size are taken from that table; D and trimming were inferred from the DNA. Present in this sample are around 88,000 clones, roughly 80% of which were seen just once. The ten largest clones represent about 4.5% of the sample.

Reading the germline V gene gives CDR1 KGHSH and CDR2 LQKENI. The CDR3, from cysteine to phenylalanine, totals 14 residues. The DNA shown is the 42-base CDR3, in frame from base 1. V loses 6 bases, J loses 5 bases, and the germline ends lie 16 bases apart. The TCR was taken from a man aged 60 to 69 with acute or convalescent COVID-19. Input material: peripheral blood. The chain was built from TRBV18 and TRBJ2-5; possibly the D gene is TRBD1, per 6 matching bases. The CDR3 amino acid sequence is: CASSPRGAEETQYF. The DNA sequence is given as TGTGCCAGCTCCCCCAGGGGCGCGGAGGAGACCCAGTACTTC.